These T cell receptor beta chains were read from a single sample in a study of cytomegalovirus exposure and HLA in healthy donors. Profiling relied on immunoSEQ multiplex PCR, and the TCRdb table lists in-frame clones only, not all of them. This sample yields some 200,000 clones, of which roughly 13% are seen a single time; approximately 8.3% belongs to the top ten. Sequencing was done on a sample of PBMCs. The receptors originated from a man in his fifties or sixties in good health and CMV-seropositive. Both conserved end residues are part of each CDR3. The order of the fields is J gene, V gene, clone size, CDR3 protein. Clone size is shown for a subset of rows, as once, few, many or a class of expanded clone.

>TRBJ1-5|TRBV7-6|few
CASSPTGSGQPQHF
>TRBJ2-5|TRBV4-3|.
CASSRLGTARPAETQYF
>TRBJ2-2|TRBV19|.
CASSQTGQGAGELFF
>TRBJ1-4|TRBV9|.
CASSVEGNRRGKLFF
>TRBJ2-5|TRBV2|.
CASSRLAGVNQETQYF
>TRBJ1-6|TRBV6-5|few
CASSYGQINSPLHF
>TRBJ2-7|TRBV7-2|.
CASSFRGAGVVEQYF
>TRBJ1-1|TRBV18|few
CASSPAERAGAFF
>TRBJ1-6|TRBV18|.
CASSPDRGNSPLHF
>TRBJ1-1|TRBV18|.
CASSPTTANTEAFF
>TRBJ2-5|TRBV6-6|.
CASSYSGTSETQYF
>TRBJ1-1|TRBV7-2|.
CASSLDREGRAFF
>TRBJ2-2|TRBV27|few
CASSLSGLATGELFF
>TRBJ1-4|TRBV4-1|.
CASSLLWGANEKLFF
>TRBJ1-1|TRBV9|many
CASSPSTVITEAFF
>TRBJ2-1|TRBV5-1|.
CASSQPGTGSQNEQFF
>TRBJ2-1|TRBV19|.
CASSRIQGQSSYNEQFF
>TRBJ1-1|TRBV28|few
CASRTTGMPTEAFF
>TRBJ2-5|TRBV19|few
CASRDRQETQYF
>TRBJ2-2|TRBV5-4|.
CASSLPTSGVTGELFF
>TRBJ2-5|TRBV5-1|.
CASSIPGQGTFGETQYF
>TRBJ2-1|TRBV20-1|few
CNDGGNEQFF
>TRBJ2-7|TRBV5-4|.
CASSTPGQGNHEQYF
>TRBJ2-7|TRBV4-2|.
CASSQDPAGRSYEQYF
>TRBJ2-1|TRBV11-3|.
CASTVGRTTGTGAYWEQFF
>TRBJ2-5|TRBV9|.
CASSVGRGDETQYF
>TRBJ1-5|TRBV6-5|few
CASSTSWSNQPQHF
>TRBJ1-2|TRBV4-3|.
CASSQGWPGTVGYTF
>TRBJ2-7|TRBV7-9|few
CASSLVGTESSYEQYF
>TRBJ1-2|TRBV7-2|.
CASSSGPGQGGGYTF
>TRBJ2-2|TRBV5-5|few
CASSTVGGTNTGELFF
>TRBJ2-7|TRBV7-9|few
CASSLPQGIYEQYF
>TRBJ1-2|TRBV5-4|.
CASSLAAALLGYTF
>TRBJ1-2|TRBV6-5|few
CASKYTGSYGYTF
>TRBJ2-1|TRBV5-1|few
CASSYGTWGNEQFF
>TRBJ2-2|TRBV9|.
CASSPTSGGVGGELFF
>TRBJ1-2|TRBV6-1|few
CASSEERTVYGYTF